This T cell receptor beta chain was obtained from a study of T cell repertoires in cytomegalovirus infection. TCRdb itself ran the reads through MiXCR, one entry per CDR3 protein. The sample includes nearly 550,000 distinct CDR3 sequences, more than 15% seen only once; the top ten take roughly 25%. Notes on this clonotype: Antigen: not known.

Broader study findings: Summed frequency of public TCR beta families distinguished CMV carriers with the relevant HLA.

V shed 4 bases and J 4 bases; nucleotides not matched to a gene: 10. The CDR3 loop spans 16 amino acids. The germline V gene has CDR1 SGDLS and CDR2 YYNGEE. The clonotype comes from a human donor in good health (CMV status not recorded). Some clones in this sample may be carry-over from other donors' samples. The chain has TRBV9 and TRBJ2-1; 8 bases match TRBD2. Sequences were obtained from CD8+ T cells from PBMCs. The CDR3 nucleotides read TGTGCCAGCAGCAAACGGCGGGGGGCCTTATACAATGAGCAGTTCTTC. Translating it yields CASSKRRGALYNEQFF.